This T cell receptor (beta chain) originates from a study of blood T cell repertoires in COVID-19. Patients from Seattle were sampled longitudinally, starting during active infection. Assay: immunoSEQ multiplex PCR; the TCRdb copy retains only in-frame clones and omits some. The top ten hold about 2% of the sample, which has over 250,000 clones, more than 85% seen once. CDR3 length: 15 amino acids. The trim removed 3 bases at V and 2 bases at J, leaving 5 bases unmatched. Germline-derived CDR1 and CDR2 are SGHDN and FVKESK. The sample was peripheral blood. The chain combines TRBV14 with TRBJ2-7; 9 nucleotides agree with TRBD1. This sequence was found in a woman aged 25 to 39 with COVID-19, enrolled during active disease. The DNA for the CDR3 is TGTGCCAGCAGCCAGGAACAGGGGGCTCCCTACGAGCAGTACTTC. Protein product: CASSQEQGAPYEQYF. Drawing the rest from reference TRBV14 and TRBJ2-7, the complete variable domain is EAGVTQFPSHSVIEKGQTVTLRCDPISGHDNLYWYRRVMGKEIKFLLHFVKESKQDESGMPNNRFLAERTGGTYSTLKVQPAELEDSGVYFCASSQEQGAPYEQYFGPGTRLTVT.